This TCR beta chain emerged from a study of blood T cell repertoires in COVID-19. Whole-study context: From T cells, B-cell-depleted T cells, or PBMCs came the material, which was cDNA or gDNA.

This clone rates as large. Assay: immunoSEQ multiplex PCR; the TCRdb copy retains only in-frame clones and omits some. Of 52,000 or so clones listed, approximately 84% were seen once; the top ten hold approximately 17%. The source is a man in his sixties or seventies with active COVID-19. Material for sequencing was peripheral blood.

CDR3 amino acids: CASSPRDSYEQYF. In DNA, the CDR3 is TGTGCCAGCAGCCCTCGGGACTCCTACGAGCAGTACTTC. The J gene is TRBJ2-7, the V gene TRBV3-1 (or the pseudogene TRBV3-2); D perhaps matches TRBD2 (5 bases). The CDR3 is 13 amino acids. Germline V gene sequence: CDR1 LGHDT, CDR2 YNNKEL (reference sequence). V was cut by 4 bases and J by 0 bases, with 7 bases left in between.